This T cell receptor (beta chain) was retrieved from a study of metastatic and nonmetastatic thyroid tumors. Whole-study context: Thyroid patients, malignant and benign, had repertoires compared across blood and tumor or nodule tissue.

This clone showed up just once. The germline gene is not matched at one end of the junction; a read error may be the cause. The CDR3 totals 13 residues. The germline gives CDR1 SGHTA, CDR2 FQGNSA. In the original processing: CDR3 was compared across clinicopathological groups, and the resulting differences were used to build a distant-metastasis classifier for papillary thyroid cancer. TCRdb reprocessed the PCR reads using MiXCR. TCRdb, not the original authors, processed these V and J calls. The sample has 30,000 to 35,000 clones; about 29% are singletons. Patients were all untreated before their thyroid surgery.

The sequence was collected from a female donor with papillary thyroid cancer or a benign thyroid nodule (not recorded which). Some clones in this sample may be carry-over from other donors' samples. The source material was blood. The gene calls are TRBV7-2 and TRBJ1-1; D gene uncertain. CDR3 sequence reads: CASSLRERTQAFF. The CDR3 DNA reads as TGTGCCAGCAGCCTCCGGGAGAGGACTCAAGCCTTCTTT.